This TCR beta chain came from a study of cytomegalovirus exposure and HLA in healthy donors. Study-wide findings and caveats: TCR beta V- and J-gene trimming was later associated with a missense DCLRE1C variant.

There were likely unrecorded immune exposures, though donors were nominally healthy when sampled. Primers included in the PCR were 60 Vbeta and 13 Jbeta primers. Sequencing used immunoSEQ multiplex PCR; TCRdb keeps in-frame clones, though not all of them. This sample yields about 96,000 clones, of which 64% are seen a single time; roughly 3% belongs to the top ten. The V end was cut by 1 base, the J end by 10 bases, with 17 bases between. The CDR3 length is 15 residues. Germline V gene sequence: CDR1 SGHNT, CDR2 YENEEA. To note about this clone: The antigen remains undetermined.

The chain employs TRBV11-3 and TRBJ2-1; possibly TRBD2 for D (6 bases). The receptor was derived from a man aged 55 to 70 in good health and CMV-seronegative. The sample taken for sequencing was PBMCs. CDR3 DNA sequence: TGTGCCAGCAGCTTAGCGGGGGAAAGGAGTAGAGAGCAGTTCTTC. The encoded protein is CASSLAGERSREQFF.